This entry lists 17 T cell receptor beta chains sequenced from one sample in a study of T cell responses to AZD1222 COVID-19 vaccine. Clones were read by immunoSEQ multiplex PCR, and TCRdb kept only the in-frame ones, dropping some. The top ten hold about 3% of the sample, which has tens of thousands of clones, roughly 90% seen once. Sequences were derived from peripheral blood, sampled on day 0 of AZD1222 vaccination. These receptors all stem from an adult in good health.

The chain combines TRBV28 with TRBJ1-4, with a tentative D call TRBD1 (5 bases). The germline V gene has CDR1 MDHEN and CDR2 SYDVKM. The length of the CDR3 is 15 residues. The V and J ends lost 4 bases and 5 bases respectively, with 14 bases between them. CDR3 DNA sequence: TGTGCCAGCAGTTCCGCGGGTGGGGGGAATGAAAAACTGTTTTTT. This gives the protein CASSSAGGGNEKLFF.

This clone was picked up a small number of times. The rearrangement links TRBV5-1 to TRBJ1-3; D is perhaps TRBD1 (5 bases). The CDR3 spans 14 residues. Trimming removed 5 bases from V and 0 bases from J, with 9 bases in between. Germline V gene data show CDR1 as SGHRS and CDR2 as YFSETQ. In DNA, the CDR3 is TGCGCCAGCAGGGAGGGGCTCTCTGGAAACACCATATATTTT. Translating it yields CASREGLSGNTIYF.

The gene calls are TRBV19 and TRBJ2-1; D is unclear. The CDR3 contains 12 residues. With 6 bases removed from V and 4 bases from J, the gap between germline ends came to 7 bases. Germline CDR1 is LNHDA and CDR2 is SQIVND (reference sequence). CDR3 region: CASRDGYNEQFF. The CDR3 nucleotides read TGTGCCAGTAGAGACGGTTACAATGAGCAGTTCTTC. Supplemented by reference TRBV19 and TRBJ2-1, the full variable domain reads DGGITQSPKYLFRKEGQNVTLSCEQNLNHDAMYWYRQDPGQGLRLIYYSQIVNDFQKGDIAEGYSVSREKKESFPLTVTSAQKNPTAFYLCASRDGYNEQFFGPGTRLTVL.

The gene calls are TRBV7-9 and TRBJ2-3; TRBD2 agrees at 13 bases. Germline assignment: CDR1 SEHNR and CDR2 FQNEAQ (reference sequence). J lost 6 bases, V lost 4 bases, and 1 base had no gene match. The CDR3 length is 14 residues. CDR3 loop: CASSSGLAGDTQYF. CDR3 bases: TGTGCCAGCAGCTCGGGACTAGCGGGGGATACGCAGTATTTT.

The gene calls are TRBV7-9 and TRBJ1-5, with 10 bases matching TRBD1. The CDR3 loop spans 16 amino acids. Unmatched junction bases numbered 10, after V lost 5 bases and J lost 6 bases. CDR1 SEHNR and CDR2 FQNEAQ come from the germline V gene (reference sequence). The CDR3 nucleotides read TGTGCCAGCAGCGCTACCGGGACAGGGGTTTCTCAGCCCCAGCATTTT. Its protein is CASSATGTGVSQPQHF.

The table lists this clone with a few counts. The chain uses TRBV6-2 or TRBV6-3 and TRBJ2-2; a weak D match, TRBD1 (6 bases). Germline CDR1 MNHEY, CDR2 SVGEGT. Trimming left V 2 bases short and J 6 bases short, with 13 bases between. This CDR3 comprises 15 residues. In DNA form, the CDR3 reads TGTGCCAGCAGTTACACCAGGGGCAGGGCCGGGGAGCTGTTTTTT. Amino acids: CASSYTRGRAGELFF.

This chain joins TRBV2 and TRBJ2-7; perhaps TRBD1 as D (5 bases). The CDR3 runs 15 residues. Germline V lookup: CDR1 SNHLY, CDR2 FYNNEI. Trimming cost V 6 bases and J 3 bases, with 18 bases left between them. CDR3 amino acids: CASRKSQGKDYEQYF. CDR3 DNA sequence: TGTGCCAGCAGGAAGTCTCAGGGCAAGGACTACGAGCAGTACTTC.

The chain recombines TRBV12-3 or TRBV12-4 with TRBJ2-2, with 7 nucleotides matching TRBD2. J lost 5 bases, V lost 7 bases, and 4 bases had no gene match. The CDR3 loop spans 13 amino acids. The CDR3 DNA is TGTGCCAGCACCTCCGGGGGGACCGGGGAGCTGTTTTTT. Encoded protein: CASTSGGTGELFF.

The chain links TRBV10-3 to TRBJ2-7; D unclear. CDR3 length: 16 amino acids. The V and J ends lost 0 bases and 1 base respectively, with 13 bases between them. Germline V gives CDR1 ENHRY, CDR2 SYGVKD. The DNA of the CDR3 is TGTGCCATCAGTGAGTCGTCTGGACCTAGATCCTACGAGCAGTACTTC. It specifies CAISESSGPRSYEQYF.

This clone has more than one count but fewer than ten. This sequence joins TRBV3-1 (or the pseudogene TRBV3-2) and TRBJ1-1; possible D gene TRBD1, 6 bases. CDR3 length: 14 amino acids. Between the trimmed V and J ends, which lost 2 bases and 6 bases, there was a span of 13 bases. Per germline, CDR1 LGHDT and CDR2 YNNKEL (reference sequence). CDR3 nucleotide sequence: TGTGCCAGCAGCCAACGGACAGTCGGTTCTGAAGCTTTCTTT. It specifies CASSQRTVGSEAFF.

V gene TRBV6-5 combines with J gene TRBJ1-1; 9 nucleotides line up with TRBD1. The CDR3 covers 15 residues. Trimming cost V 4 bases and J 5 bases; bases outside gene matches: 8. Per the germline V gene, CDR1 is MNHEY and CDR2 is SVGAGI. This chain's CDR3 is CASSFRRTGETEAFF. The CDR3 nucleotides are TGTGCCAGCAGTTTCCGACGGACAGGGGAAACTGAAGCTTTCTTT.

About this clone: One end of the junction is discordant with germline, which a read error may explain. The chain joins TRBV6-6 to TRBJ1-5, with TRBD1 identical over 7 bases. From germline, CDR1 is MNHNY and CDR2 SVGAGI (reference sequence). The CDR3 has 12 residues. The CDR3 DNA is TGTGCCAGCAGTTCCAGCGGGACAGCCGCATATTTT. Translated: CASSSSGTAAYF.

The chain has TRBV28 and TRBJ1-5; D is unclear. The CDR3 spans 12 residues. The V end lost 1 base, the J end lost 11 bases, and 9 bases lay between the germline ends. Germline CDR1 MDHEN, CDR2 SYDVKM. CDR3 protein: CASSLSPPAQHF. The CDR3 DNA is TGTGCCAGCAGTTTATCCCCCCCGGCCCAGCATTTT.

The CDR3 nucleotides read TGCGCCAGCAGTCGTACACAACAGGGCCTGAACACTGAAGCTTTCTTT. It is translated as CASSRTQQGLNTEAFF. The chain recombines TRBV5-1 with TRBJ1-1; the D gene is possibly TRBD1 (6 bases). The germline gives CDR1 SGHRS, CDR2 YFSETQ. The CDR3 loop spans 16 amino acids. Trimming took 5 bases from V and 0 from J, leaving 17 bases between them.

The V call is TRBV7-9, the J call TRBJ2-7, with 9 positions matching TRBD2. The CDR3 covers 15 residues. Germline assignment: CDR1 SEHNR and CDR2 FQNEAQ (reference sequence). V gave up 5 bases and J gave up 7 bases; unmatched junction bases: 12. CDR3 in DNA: TGTGCCAGCAGCCCAGTAGCGGGAGTCTCGAAGGAGCAGTACTTC. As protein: CASSPVAGVSKEQYF.

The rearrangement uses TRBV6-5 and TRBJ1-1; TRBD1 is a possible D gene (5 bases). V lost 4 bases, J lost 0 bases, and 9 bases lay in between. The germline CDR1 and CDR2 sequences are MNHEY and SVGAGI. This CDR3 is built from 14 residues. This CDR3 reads CASSSGHLNTEAFF. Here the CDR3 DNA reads TGTGCCAGCAGTTCAGGACACTTGAACACTGAAGCTTTCTTT.

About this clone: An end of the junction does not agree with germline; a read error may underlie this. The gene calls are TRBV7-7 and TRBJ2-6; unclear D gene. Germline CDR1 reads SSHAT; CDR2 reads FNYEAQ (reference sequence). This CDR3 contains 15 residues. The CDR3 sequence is CASSPGFSGANVLTF. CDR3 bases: TGTGCTAGCAGCCCCGGATTCTCTGGGGCCAACGTCCTGACTTTC.